A single sample gave rise to the 19 T cell receptor beta chains below, sequenced in a study of identifying expanded T cells in peripheral blood. Using immunoSEQ multiplex PCR, the repertoire was profiled, and TCRdb retains in-frame clones only, with some absent. The repertoire includes some 72,000 clones, 85% to 90% of them detected once, and around 3% sits in the top ten. Material for sequencing was blood. These TCRs come from a person aged 18 to 70 in good health.

J is TRBJ2-5 and V is TRBV2; perhaps TRBD2 as D (5 bases). Germline V gene sequence: CDR1 SNHLY, CDR2 FYNNEI. The CDR3 runs to 15 residues. V was clipped by 1 base and J by 7 bases, with 16 bases between them. The CDR3 DNA reads TGTGCCAGCAGTGAAGGCGGGTGGGCACTTTCGACCCAGTACTTC. Its protein is CASSEGGWALSTQYF.

The gene calls are TRBV7-9 and TRBJ2-3, with 7 bases that match TRBD2. Germline trimming cut 9 bases from V and 6 bases from J; bases unmatched to any gene: 15. The CDR3 extends over 15 amino acids. The V gene's germline CDR1 is SEHNR and CDR2 FQNEAQ (reference sequence). CDR3 protein: CASPLGGSWGDTQYF. CDR3 in DNA: TGTGCCAGTCCCCTAGGCGGGAGTTGGGGTGATACGCAGTATTTT.

Comments on this clone: Other DNA sequences in the sample encode the same CDR3. V usage is TRBV28 and J usage is TRBJ2-2, with unresolved D. The V gene's germline CDR1 is MDHEN and CDR2 SYDVKM. The CDR3 has 13 amino acids. Trimming cost V 2 bases and J 5 bases, with 6 bases left between them. This chain's CDR3 is CASSLLSTGELFF. The CDR3 DNA sequence: TGTGCCAGCAGTTTACTGAGTACCGGGGAGCTGTTTTTT.

The CDR3 sequence: CASSQGETQYF. The DNA of the CDR3 is TGTGCCAGCAGCCAGGGGGAGACCCAGTACTTC. The rearrangement joins TRBV2 to TRBJ2-5; possibly TRBD1 for D (6 bases). Germline V CDR1 and CDR2: SNHLY, FYNNEI. The CDR3 has 11 residues. V lost 6 bases to trimming and J lost 5 bases, with 7 bases between them.

The chain couples TRBV10-2 to TRBJ1-1, with a weak D call TRBD1 (5 bases). This CDR3 is built from 13 residues. Per germline, CDR1 WSHSY and CDR2 SAAADI. V lost 7 bases and J 1 base, leaving 10 bases between the germline ends. The CDR3 nucleotides read TGCGCCAGCACAGTACAGGCGAACACTGAAGCTTTCTTT. Translating gives CASTVQANTEAFF.

The chain links TRBV5-6 to TRBJ2-7, with D perhaps TRBD2 (5 bases). Germline V lookup: CDR1 SGHDT, CDR2 YYEEEE. The CDR3 runs 15 residues. V was trimmed by 2 bases and J by 4 bases, leaving 16 bases between them. CDR3 coding DNA: TGTGCCAGCAGCTTACAGCGAGGGAGTGGTTACGAGCAGTACTTC. It codes for CASSLQRGSGYEQYF.

This sequence joins TRBV10-3 and TRBJ2-3; TRBD2 agrees at 9 bases. The CDR3 extends over 16 amino acids. Trimming removed 11 bases from V and 0 bases from J; junction bases left unmatched: 12. The germline gives CDR1 ENHRY, CDR2 SYGVKD. CDR3 in amino acids: CASLAGESSSTDTQYF. The CDR3 DNA reads as TGTGCCTCCTTAGCGGGGGAGAGCTCTAGCACAGATACGCAGTATTTT.

There are a few counts of this clone. The chain uses TRBV14 and TRBJ1-5; TRBD1 might be the D (5 bases). CDR1 is SGHDN and CDR2 is FVKESK in the germline V gene. There are 13 residues in the CDR3. Trimming removed 4 bases from V and 4 bases from J, with 8 bases in between. The CDR3 spells CASSPGGNQPQHF. DNA for the CDR3: TGTGCCAGCAGCCCTGGGGGAAATCAGCCCCAGCATTTT.

This chain links TRBV7-6 with TRBJ2-5; 10 bases map to TRBD2. The CDR3 totals 14 residues. J gave up 9 bases and V 5 bases, and 9 bases lay outside the gene matches. Germline V gene data show CDR1 as SGHVS and CDR2 as FNYEAQ. The CDR3 DNA reads TGTGCCAGCAGCATACTAGCGGGGACGAGCGCCCAGTACTTC. It is translated as CASSILAGTSAQYF.

The V call is TRBV2, the J call TRBJ1-5; D is ambiguous. With 2 bases removed from V and 6 bases from J, the gap between germline ends came to 8 bases. The CDR3 has 13 residues. The germline V gene has CDR1 SNHLY and CDR2 FYNNEI. The CDR3 sequence: CASSEPAGQPQHF. The CDR3 nucleotides are TGTGCCAGCAGTGAACCAGCGGGTCAGCCCCAGCATTTT.

This clone showed up just a few times. The chain uses TRBV28 and TRBJ1-1; perhaps TRBD1 as D (6 bases). This CDR3 contains 12 residues. The germline gives CDR1 MDHEN, CDR2 SYDVKM. The V end was cut by 8 bases, the J end by 2 bases, with 9 bases between. In DNA form, the CDR3 reads TGTGCCAGCCAGGGGCCAAACACTGAAGCTTTCTTT. It specifies CASQGPNTEAFF.

The chain has TRBV7-9 and TRBJ2-3, with 12 bases identical to TRBD2. Per germline, CDR1 SEHNR and CDR2 FQNEAQ (reference sequence). This CDR3 spans 16 amino acids. V lost 4 bases and J lost 4; bases outside the gene matches: 6. The CDR3 here is CASSYLAGGPSDTQYF. Written as DNA, the CDR3 is TGTGCCAGCAGCTACCTAGCGGGAGGGCCCTCAGATACGCAGTATTTT.

This clone was observed a single time. A read error may account for a junction end that differs from germline. The rearrangement uses TRBV12-5 and TRBJ2-1; 7 bases agree with TRBD2. The CDR3 has 15 residues. Looked up from germline, CDR1 is LGHNT and CDR2 is FRNRAP. In DNA, the CDR3 is TGTGCTAGTGGTTTGTCGGCTAGCGGACACAATGTGCAGTTCTTC. Residues: CASGLSASGHNVQFF.

This clone was picked up one time. The chain recombines TRBV4-3 with TRBJ1-4; D perhaps matches TRBD1 (6 bases). The germline V gene encodes CDR1 LGHNA and CDR2 YSLEER. The germline V and J ends were trimmed by 4 bases and 8 bases, with 20 bases remaining between them. CDR3 size: 16 residues. The CDR3 sequence: CASSPYGWGQGEKLFF. CDR3 DNA sequence: TGCGCCAGCAGCCCTTATGGTTGGGGGCAAGGCGAAAAACTGTTTTTT.

The CDR3 coding sequence is TGTGCCAGCTCGGACGACTACGAGCAGTACTTC. This gives the protein CASSDDYEQYF. The chain has TRBV18 and TRBJ2-7; D gene unclear. The length of the CDR3 is 11 residues. CDR1 KGHSH and CDR2 LQKENI come from the germline V gene. The ends were cut back, 6 bases at V and 3 bases at J, with 6 bases in the middle.

J is TRBJ1-4 and V is TRBV5-3; D not resolved. TRBV5-3 is labeled an ORF, and its function is uncertain. The CDR3 covers 15 residues. V lost 4 bases to trimming and J lost 4 bases, with 14 bases between them. The CDR3 DNA reads as TGTGCCAGAAGCCCCCATCACAGCCTTAATGAAAAACTGTTTTTT. As protein: CARSPHHSLNEKLFF.

V and J are TRBV7-2 and TRBJ1-2, with a tentative D call TRBD1 (6 bases). The V gene lost 4 bases and the J gene lost 4 bases, with 16 bases spanning the gap. This CDR3 region has 15 residues. Per germline, CDR1 SGHTA and CDR2 FQGNSA. CDR3 residues: CASSSLGGFLYGYTF. The CDR3, as DNA: TGTGCCAGCAGCTCCCTGGGGGGCTTTCTCTATGGCTACACCTTC.

This chain uses TRBV6-1 with TRBJ1-3; no clear D. CDR3 size: 17 residues. The germline gives CDR1 MNHNS, CDR2 SASEGT. V lost 1 base to trimming and J lost 0 bases, with 13 bases between them. CDR3 sequence: CASSEVLNLFSGNTIYF. The CDR3 DNA reads as TGTGCCAGCAGTGAAGTCCTGAACCTTTTCTCTGGAAACACCATATATTTT.

This rearrangement joins TRBV10-3 to TRBJ1-4; D ambiguous. Looked up from germline, CDR1 is ENHRY and CDR2 is SYGVKD. CDR3 length equals 15 residues. Trimming took 2 bases from V and 8 from J, leaving 15 bases between them. As DNA, the CDR3 is TGTGCCATCAGTGAGGACGGCTTACATAACGAAAAACTGTTTTTT. This translates into CAISEDGLHNEKLFF.